The next 9 T cell receptor beta chains were all read from a single sample in a study of cytomegalovirus exposure and HLA in healthy donors (dated by TCRdb to 2016 to 2017). Library preparation used the immunoSEQ multiplex PCR assay. For the multiplex PCR, a mixture combining 60 forward primers for TCR Vbeta segments and 13 reverse primers for TCR Jbeta segments was used. TCRdb provides this immuneACCESS table in a form limited to in-frame rearrangements. Some clones are lacking; in checked studies, under half of them reflect an unresolved V gene, and why the rest are absent is not known. This sample has 40,000 to 55,000 clones in its table, and 55% to 85% of those were observed once. 7% to 10% of the sample rests with the top ten. Sequenced sample: PBMCs. All receptors come from a woman aged 45 to 65 in good health and CMV-seronegative.

The rearrangement links TRBV5-1 to TRBJ2-1; 9 bases map to TRBD2. V lost 4 bases and J lost 0; bases outside the gene matches: 8. Germline V lookup: CDR1 SGHRS, CDR2 YFSETQ. This CDR3 region has 17 residues. The CDR3, as DNA: TGCGCCAGCAGCGTTACTAGCGGGTGGAGCTCCTACAATGAGCAGTTCTTC. It encodes CASSVTSGWSSYNEQFF.

The gene calls are TRBV28 and TRBJ2-3, with 8 nucleotides matching TRBD1. The junction had 6 bases not matched to a gene; V was cut back by 6 bases and J by 4 bases. Germline CDR1 is MDHEN and CDR2 is SYDVKM. The CDR3 runs to 14 residues. The CDR3, as DNA: TGTGCCAGCAGCCCAGGGGGCGGGGCAGATACGCAGTATTTT. It encodes CASSPGGGADTQYF.

This chain links TRBV4-2 with TRBJ1-2; D is perhaps TRBD1 (6 bases). The germline V gene has CDR1 LGHNA and CDR2 YNFKEQ. This CDR3 region has 13 residues. The V end lost 3 bases, the J end lost 5 bases, and 10 bases lay between the germline ends. CDR3 region: CASSQNRVYGYTF. The CDR3 bases are TGTGCCAGCAGCCAGAACAGGGTATATGGCTACACCTTC.

CDR3 in amino acids: CASSLYRTGDGAFF. CDR3 DNA: TGTGCCAGCAGTTTATACAGGACGGGGGACGGAGCTTTCTTT. The chain links TRBV27 to TRBJ1-1; D is perhaps TRBD1 (5 bases). The CDR3 loop spans 14 amino acids. Between the trimmed V and J ends, which lost 1 base and 10 bases, there was a span of 16 bases. CDR1 MNHEY and CDR2 SMNVEV come from the germline V gene (reference sequence).

This clone showed up just a few times. V is TRBV2 and J is TRBJ2-1; D perhaps matches TRBD1 (6 bases). Germline CDR1 reads SNHLY; CDR2 reads FYNNEI. The CDR3 is made up of 12 amino acids. V shed 6 bases and J shed 8 bases, with 11 bases lying between them. The CDR3 loop reads CASSRGYDEQFF. The CDR3 region has the DNA TGTGCCAGCAGCAGGGGTTACGATGAGCAGTTCTTC.

The chain links TRBV10-2 to TRBJ2-2, with 7 bases aligning to TRBD1. Germline loops: CDR1 WSHSY, CDR2 SAAADI. Unmatched junction bases numbered 3, after V lost 7 bases and J lost 1 base. There are 14 residues in the CDR3. The CDR3 region is CASKSGGNTGELFF. The CDR3 coding sequence is TGCGCCAGCAAGTCAGGGGGGAACACCGGGGAGCTGTTTTTT.

This chain joins TRBV10-3 and TRBJ2-6; D ambiguous. Germline V lookup: CDR1 ENHRY, CDR2 SYGVKD. The CDR3 contains 15 residues. The V and J ends lost 4 bases and 0 bases respectively, with 7 bases between them. As DNA, the CDR3 is TGTGCCATCAGTGGTCACAGCTCTGGGGCCAACGTCCTGACTTTC. Its translation is CAISGHSSGANVLTF.

This clone occurred a few times. The chain carries TRBV7-6 and TRBJ2-6, with D maybe TRBD2 (6 bases). Germline lookup yields CDR1 SGHVS and CDR2 FNYEAQ. The germline V and J ends were trimmed by 0 bases and 12 bases, with 9 bases remaining between them. The CDR3 has 13 residues. The CDR3 loop is CASSLAVGGVLTF. The CDR3 coding sequence is TGTGCCAGCAGCTTAGCGGTGGGGGGCGTCCTGACTTTC.

The chain employs TRBV2 and TRBJ2-7; no clear D. In germline, CDR1 is SNHLY, CDR2 FYNNEI. V was shortened by 11 bases and J by 0 bases, with 11 bases between the two germline ends. The CDR3 has 12 amino acids. This CDR3 reads CALGGNSYEQYF. The DNA for the CDR3 is TGTGCCCTAGGTGGCAACTCCTACGAGCAGTACTTC.